The 23 T cell receptor beta chains listed next were all sequenced from one sample in a study of vaccination effects on CD4 cells after COVID-19. Using immunoSEQ multiplex PCR, the repertoire was profiled, and TCRdb retains in-frame clones only, with some absent. The sample lists roughly 61,000 clones; around 81% were seen once. Pools of viral peptides were used by the ViraFEST assay to expand antigen-specific CD4+ T cells ahead of sequencing. Subsequent to a culture period of roughly 11 days, CD4+ T cells were isolated. These TCRs' antigens remain unknown. The sample here was CD4+ T cells from PBMCs cultured with HCoV-229E spike peptides, taken before COVID-19 vaccination. These TCRs come from a human donor who received a COVID-19 vaccine.

The chain employs TRBV6-5 and TRBJ2-5; a weak D match, TRBD1 (5 bases). V was pared by 6 bases and J by 2 bases, with 7 bases between. There are 12 residues in the CDR3. Germline-derived CDR1 and CDR2 are MNHEY and SVGAGI. CDR3 protein: CASSRQQETQYF. Here the CDR3 DNA reads TGTGCCAGCAGCAGACAGCAAGAGACCCAGTACTTC.

The gene calls are TRBV21-1 and TRBJ2-7; the D call of TRBD2 is as the table states it, not checked on the DNA. TRBV21-1 represents a pseudogene. The CDR3 covers 13 residues. The CDR3 sequence is CASSNPSRGEQYV. CDR3 in DNA: TGTGCCAGCAGCAACCCTTCCCGAGGCGAGCAGTACGTC.

Only one count was recorded for this clone. DNA of the CDR3: TGTGCCAGTAAGGGTTTAGGGGGGGTGTTTGGGGCCAACGTCCTGACTTTC. Amino acids: CASKGLGGVFGANVLTF. The chain employs TRBV19 and TRBJ2-6; tentatively, D is TRBD2 (7 bases). V was pared by 7 bases and J by 3 bases, with 19 bases between. The germline gives CDR1 LNHDA, CDR2 SQIVND (reference sequence). The CDR3 totals 17 residues.

This chain connects TRBV2 to TRBJ2-2; D is unresolved. This CDR3 is built from 15 residues. V lost 8 bases to trimming and J lost 1 base, with 14 bases between them. CDR1 and CDR2 from the germline V gene are SNHLY and FYNNEI. The CDR3 loop reads CASEHRLGNTGELFF. The DNA for the CDR3 is TGTGCCAGCGAACATCGGCTGGGGAACACCGGGGAGCTGTTTTTT.

The rearrangement uses TRBV2 and TRBJ2-1; TRBD1 matches at 7 bases. This CDR3 region has 14 residues. Germline V lookup: CDR1 SNHLY, CDR2 FYNNEI. Trimming removed 6 bases from V and 9 bases from J; junction bases left unmatched: 11. The CDR3: CASSQDRVKSEQFF. The CDR3 DNA reads as TGTGCCAGCAGCCAAGACAGGGTTAAGAGTGAGCAGTTCTTC.

V and J are TRBV4-2 and TRBJ2-5, with TRBD2 matching over 11 bases. This CDR3 comprises 16 residues. Germline CDR1 reads LGHNA; CDR2 reads YNFKEQ. V lost 3 bases to trimming and J lost 3 bases; unmatched junction nucleotides: 6. CDR3 in DNA: TGTGCCAGCAGCCAGGTAGCGGGGGGGTTTGAAGAGACCCAGTACTTC. Translated, it gives CASSQVAGGFEETQYF.

The V and J genes are TRBV28 and TRBJ1-1; D gene unclear. The V and J ends lost 2 bases and 0 bases respectively, with 10 bases between them. Germline loops: CDR1 MDHEN, CDR2 SYDVKM. This CDR3 contains 15 residues. CDR3 nucleotide sequence: TGTGCCAGCAGTTTAAAGGGAGAAATGAACACTGAAGCTTTCTTT. It encodes CASSLKGEMNTEAFF. The complete variable domain, with remaining parts taken from reference TRBV28 and TRBJ1-1, reads DVKVTQSSRYLVKRTGEKVFLECVQDMDHENMFWYRQDPGLGLRLIYFSYDVKMKEKGDIPEGYSVSREKKERFSLILESASTNQTSMYLCASSLKGEMNTEAFFGQGTRLTVV.

This chain uses TRBV19 with TRBJ1-6; no clear D. Trimming stripped 6 bases from V and 0 bases from J, with 15 bases between. Germline loops: CDR1 LNHDA, CDR2 SQIVND (reference sequence). The CDR3 spans 17 residues. The CDR3: CASSPIRLSSYNSPLHF. The CDR3, as DNA: TGTGCCAGTAGCCCCATCCGGCTCAGCTCCTATAATTCACCCCTCCACTTT.

This chain joins TRBV27 and TRBJ2-3; D is unresolved. The ends were cut back, 5 bases at V and 0 bases at J, with 12 bases in the middle. The CDR3 runs 15 residues. Looked up from germline, CDR1 is MNHEY and CDR2 is SMNVEV (reference sequence). CDR3 nucleotides: TGTGCCAGCAGTCCGAGACTGTCTAGCACAGATACGCAGTATTTT. It yields the protein CASSPRLSSTDTQYF.

The CDR3 DNA sequence: TGTGCCAGCACTGCGGGACCGCGTTATACCCAGTACTTC. This encodes CASTAGPRYTQYF. This chain uses TRBV2 with TRBJ2-5, with a tentative D call TRBD2 (6 bases). The CDR3 length is 13 residues. Germline CDR1 reads SNHLY; CDR2 reads FYNNEI. Trimming took off 7 bases at V and 8 bases at J, with 17 bases between the two ends.

CDR3 residues: CASSRGGPRGEQFF. In nucleotides, the CDR3 is TGTGCCAGCAGCCGGGGGGGGCCGAGGGGTGAGCAGTTCTTC. The genes are TRBV2 and TRBJ2-1; 8 bases agree with TRBD2. Germline lookup yields CDR1 SNHLY and CDR2 FYNNEI. The CDR3 runs 14 residues. V dropped 6 bases and J dropped 9; count of bases not matched to a gene: 10.

This chain joins TRBV18 and TRBJ2-6; TRBD1 or TRBD2 may be the D gene (6 bases each). The V end was cut by 5 bases, the J end by 0 bases, with 14 bases between. CDR1 KGHSH and CDR2 LQKENI come from the germline V gene. The CDR3 consists of 17 residues. This chain's CDR3 is CASSTAGGSSGANVLTF. The CDR3 DNA sequence: TGTGCCAGCTCAACGGCCGGGGGCAGCTCTGGGGCCAACGTCCTGACTTTC.

This chain uses TRBV6-1 with TRBJ1-2; D call uncertain. Germline loops: CDR1 MNHNS, CDR2 SASEGT. The CDR3 loop spans 15 amino acids. Trimming stripped 2 bases from V and 3 bases from J, with 13 bases between. In DNA form, the CDR3 reads TGTGCCAGCAGTGAAAGAAGTGGGATCTACTATGGCTACACCTTC. The encoded protein is CASSERSGIYYGYTF.

This rearrangement joins TRBV7-2 to TRBJ1-5; D is perhaps TRBD1 (6 bases). With 6 bases removed from V and 1 base from J, the gap between germline ends came to 16 bases. This CDR3 is 16 amino acids long. The germline gives CDR1 SGHTA, CDR2 FQGNSA. The CDR3 protein is CASSGGGPRSNQPQHF. The CDR3 region has the DNA TGTGCCAGCAGTGGAGGGGGGCCGCGGAGCAATCAGCCCCAGCATTTT.

This chain connects TRBV7-3 to TRBJ2-1; 11 nucleotides line up with TRBD2. With 5 bases clipped from V and 4 bases from J, the junction kept 7 bases outside the gene matches. Germline-derived CDR1 and CDR2 are SGHTA and FQGTGA. This CDR3 is 16 amino acids long. CDR3 DNA sequence: TGTGCCAGCAGCGCCGCCACTAGCGGGGGTTACAATGAGCAGTTCTTC. Translated: CASSAATSGGYNEQFF. The full variable domain, completed using reference TRBV7-3 and TRBJ2-1, is GAGVSQTPSNKVTEKGKYVELRCDPISGHTALYWYRQSLGQGPEFLIYFQGTGAADDSGLPNDRFFAVRPEGSVSTLKIQRTERGDSAVYLCASSAATSGGYNEQFFGPGTRLTVL.

This clone was observed once. The rearrangement links TRBV6-6 to TRBJ1-5; TRBD1 is a possible D gene (5 bases). Germline loops: CDR1 MNHNY, CDR2 SVGAGI (reference sequence). V was trimmed by 6 bases and J by 1 base, leaving 7 bases between them. CDR3 length: 13 amino acids. The CDR3 here is CASRRDSNQPQHF. The DNA of the CDR3 is TGTGCCAGCAGGCGGGACAGCAATCAGCCCCAGCATTTT.

The chain carries TRBV28 and TRBJ1-2; D call uncertain. V gave up 6 bases and J gave up 0 bases, with 5 bases separating them. Germline loops: CDR1 MDHEN, CDR2 SYDVKM. CDR3 length: 12 amino acids. DNA for the CDR3: TGTGCCAGCAGCGAACCTAACTATGGCTACACCTTC. Translated, it gives CASSEPNYGYTF.

The table lists this clone with a few counts. The chain uses TRBV21-1 and TRBJ1-5. TRBV21-1 is a known pseudogene. The CDR3 has 17 amino acids. The CDR3 here is CAMHGGLEVVSNQPQHF. CDR3 DNA sequence: TGTGCCATGCATGGAGGGCTGGAGGTAGTGAGCAATCAGCCCCAGCATTTT.

The chain uses TRBV3-1 (or the pseudogene TRBV3-2) and TRBJ1-5; weak D call: TRBD1 (6 bases). The length of the CDR3 is 17 residues. V shed 1 base and J shed 7 bases, with 20 bases lying between them. Germline V gene sequence: CDR1 LGHDT, CDR2 YNNKEL (reference sequence). The CDR3 is CASSQGGGMPLWQPQHF. In DNA, the CDR3 is TGTGCCAGCAGCCAAGGAGGGGGGATGCCTTTGTGGCAGCCCCAGCATTTT.

CDR3 in DNA: TGTGCCAGCTCACTACTCACAGATACGCAGTATTTT. Translated, it gives CASSLLTDTQYF. The rearrangement links TRBV18 to TRBJ2-3; no reliable D call. V was pared by 4 bases and J by 2 bases, with 4 bases between. CDR3 size: 12 residues. Germline CDR1 and CDR2: KGHSH and LQKENI.

The chain carries TRBV3-1 (or the pseudogene TRBV3-2) and TRBJ2-5; D may be TRBD2 (5 bases). The V end lost 4 bases, the J end lost 9 bases, and 18 bases lay between the germline ends. Germline CDR1 LGHDT, CDR2 YNNKEL (reference sequence). The CDR3 spans 14 residues. Here the CDR3 reads CASSRGLNVGSQYF. CDR3 nucleotide sequence: TGTGCCAGCAGCCGAGGACTGAACGTCGGGTCCCAGTACTTC.

The chain combines TRBV7-9 with TRBJ2-1; 11 nucleotides agree with TRBD1. Germline-derived CDR1 and CDR2 are SEHNR and FQNEAQ (reference sequence). The CDR3 extends over 14 amino acids. Trimming removed 6 bases from V and 6 bases from J; junction bases left unmatched: 4. Here the CDR3 DNA reads TGTGCCAGCAGGACGGGACAGGGGGTCAATGAGCAGTTCTTC. Encoded protein: CASRTGQGVNEQFF. Based on the CDR3 plus reference TRBV7-9 and TRBJ2-1, the full variable domain is DTGVSQNPRHKITKRGQNVTFRCDPISEHNRLYWYRQTLGQGPEFLTYFQNEAQLEKSRLLSDRFSAERPKGSFSTLEIQRTEQGDSAMYLCASRTGQGVNEQFFGPGTRLTVL.

This rearrangement joins TRBV2 to TRBJ2-1; D remains ambiguous. The germline V and J ends were trimmed by 8 bases and 4 bases, with 6 bases remaining between them. The germline V gene encodes CDR1 SNHLY and CDR2 FYNNEI. The CDR3 consists of 11 residues. Here the CDR3 DNA reads TGTGCCAGCGGTCAGTACAATGAGCAGTTCTTC. Protein sequence: CASGQYNEQFF.